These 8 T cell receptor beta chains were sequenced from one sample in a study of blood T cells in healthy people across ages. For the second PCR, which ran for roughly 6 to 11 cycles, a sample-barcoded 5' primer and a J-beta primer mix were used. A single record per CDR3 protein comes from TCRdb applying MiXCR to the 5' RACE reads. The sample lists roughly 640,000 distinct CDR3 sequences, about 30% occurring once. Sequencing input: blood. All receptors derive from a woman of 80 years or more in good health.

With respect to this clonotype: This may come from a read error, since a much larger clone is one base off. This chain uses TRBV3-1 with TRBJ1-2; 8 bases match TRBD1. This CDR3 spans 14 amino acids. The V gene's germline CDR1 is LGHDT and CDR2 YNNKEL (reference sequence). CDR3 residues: CGSSQAQGAHGYTF. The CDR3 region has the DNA TGTGGCAGCAGCCAGGCGCAGGGGGCCCATGGCTACACCTTC.

CDR3 sequence: CASSLDLGSSPLHF. DNA for the CDR3: TGTGCCAGCAGCTTGGACCTCGGAAGTTCACCCCTCCACTTT. The chain is built from TRBV5-6 and TRBJ1-6; the D is unclear. Germline V gene lookup returns CDR1 SGHDT and CDR2 YYEEEE. V dropped 0 bases and J dropped 9 bases, with 10 bases sitting between them. The CDR3 has 14 amino acids.

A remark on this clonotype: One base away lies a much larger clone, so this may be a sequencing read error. CDR3 in DNA: TGTGCCAGCAATCTTCTCAGGGGGCGTGGAGGCTACACCTTC. Protein: CASNLLRGRGGYTF. This sequence joins TRBV7-9 and TRBJ1-2, with 8 bases identical to TRBD1. CDR1 and CDR2 (germline): SEHNR, FQNEAQ (reference sequence). V lost 7 bases, J lost 8 bases, and 12 bases stayed unmatched. This CDR3 has 14 residues. The variable domain in full, completed from reference TRBV7-9 and TRBJ1-2, reads DTGVSQNPRHKITKRGQNVTFRCDPISEHNRLYWYRQTLGQGPEFLTYFQNEAQLEKSRLLSDRFSAERPKGSFSTLEIQRTEQGDSAMYLCASNLLRGRGGYTFGSGTRLTVV.

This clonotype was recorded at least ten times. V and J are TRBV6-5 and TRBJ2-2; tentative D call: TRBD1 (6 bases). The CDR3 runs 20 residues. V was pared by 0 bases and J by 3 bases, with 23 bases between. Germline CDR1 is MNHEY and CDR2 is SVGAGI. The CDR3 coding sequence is TGTGCCAGCAGTTACTCGAGGTCTAAGTTCGACAGGACCTACACCGGGGAGCTGTTTTTT. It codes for CASSYSRSKFDRTYTGELFF.

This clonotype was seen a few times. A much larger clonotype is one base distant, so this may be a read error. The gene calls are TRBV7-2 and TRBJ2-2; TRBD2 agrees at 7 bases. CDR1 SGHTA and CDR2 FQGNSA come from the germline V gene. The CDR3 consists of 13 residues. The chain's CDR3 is CASQRGYTGERFF. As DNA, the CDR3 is TGTGCCAGCCAGCGGGGCTACACCGGGGAGCGGTTTTTT.

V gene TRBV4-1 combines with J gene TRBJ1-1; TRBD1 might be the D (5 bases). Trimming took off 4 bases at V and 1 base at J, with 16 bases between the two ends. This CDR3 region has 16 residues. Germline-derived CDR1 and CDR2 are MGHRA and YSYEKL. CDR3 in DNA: TGCGCCAGCAGCCTCTCAACCGGGGCCTCGAACACTGAAGCTTTCTTT. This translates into CASSLSTGASNTEAFF.

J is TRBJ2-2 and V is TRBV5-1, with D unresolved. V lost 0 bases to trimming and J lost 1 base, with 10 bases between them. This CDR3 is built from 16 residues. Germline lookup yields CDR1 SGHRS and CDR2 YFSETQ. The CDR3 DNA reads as TGCGCCAGCAGCTTGGGGCCCCGATTGAACACCGGGGAGCTGTTTTTT. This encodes CASSLGPRLNTGELFF.

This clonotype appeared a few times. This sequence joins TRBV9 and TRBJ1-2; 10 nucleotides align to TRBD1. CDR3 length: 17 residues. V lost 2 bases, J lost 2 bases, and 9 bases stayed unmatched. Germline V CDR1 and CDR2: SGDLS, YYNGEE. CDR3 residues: CASSVPRTGGPNYGYTF. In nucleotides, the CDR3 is TGTGCCAGCAGCGTTCCCCGGACAGGGGGTCCGAACTATGGCTACACCTTC.